This section outlines one T cell receptor (beta chain) sequence together with its context. The sample belongs to a study of shared clonotypes between healthy human individuals. Clones were sequenced by immunoSEQ multiplex PCR, and TCRdb holds only the in-frame ones, with some missing. The sample includes 780,000 or so clones, 55% to 80% of them seen just once. CDR1 WNHNN and CDR2 SYGVQD come from the germline V gene (reference sequence). CDR3 length: 15 residues. V was cut by 3 bases and J by 0 bases, with 11 bases left in between. The V and J genes are TRBV10-1 and TRBJ2-5, with no clear D. The material sequenced was memory CD4+ T cells sorted from blood. Subset described: CD45RA-negative fraction. The sequence came from a woman in her thirties in good health. The CDR3 is CASSESGGNQETQYF. The CDR3 DNA is TGCGCCAGCAGTGAATCGGGTGGGAACCAAGAGACCCAGTACTTC.